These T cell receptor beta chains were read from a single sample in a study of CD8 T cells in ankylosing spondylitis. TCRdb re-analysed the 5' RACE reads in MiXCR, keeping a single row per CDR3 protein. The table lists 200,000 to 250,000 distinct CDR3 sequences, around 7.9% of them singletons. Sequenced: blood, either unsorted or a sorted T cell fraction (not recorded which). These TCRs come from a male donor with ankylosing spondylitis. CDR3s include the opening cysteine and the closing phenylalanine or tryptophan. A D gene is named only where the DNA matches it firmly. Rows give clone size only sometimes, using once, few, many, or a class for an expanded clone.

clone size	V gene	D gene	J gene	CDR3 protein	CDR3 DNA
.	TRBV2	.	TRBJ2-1	CASKGGLKYNEQFF	TGTGCCAGCAAGGGGGGGTTAAAGTACAATGAGCAGTTCTTC
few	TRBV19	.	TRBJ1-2	CASSTTANLFVGYTF	TGTGCCAGTAGTACGACTGCGAATTTGTTTGTTGGCTACACCTTC
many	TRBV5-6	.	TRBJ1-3	CASSSLVGPSSGNTIYF	TGTGCCAGCAGCTCTCTCGTAGGGCCGAGCTCTGGAAACACCATATATTTT
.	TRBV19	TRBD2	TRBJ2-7	CASTPASGRGSYEQYF	TGTGCCAGTACCCCGGCGAGCGGGAGGGGTTCCTACGAGCAGTACTTC
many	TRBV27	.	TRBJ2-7	CASSDKGISYEQYF	TGTGCCAGCAGTGATAAGGGGATCTCCTACGAGCAGTACTTC
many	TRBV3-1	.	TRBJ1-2	CASSQDQGSAYGYTF	TGTGCCAGCAGCCAAGATCAAGGGTCTGCCTATGGCTACACCTTC
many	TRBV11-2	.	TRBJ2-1	CASSLGLGGYEQFF	TGTGCCAGCAGCTTAGGGTTGGGGGGCTATGAGCAGTTCTTC
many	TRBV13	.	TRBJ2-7	CASSSPPGQGNPEQYF	TGTGCCAGCAGCTCCCCCCCGGGGCAGGGAAACCCCGAGCAGTACTTC
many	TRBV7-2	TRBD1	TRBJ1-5	CASSLEGQGANQPQHF	TGTGCCAGCAGCTTAGAGGGACAGGGGGCGAATCAGCCCCAGCATTTT
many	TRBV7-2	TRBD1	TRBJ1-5	CASSFPGGNQPQHF	TGTGCCAGCAGCTTCCCAGGGGGGAATCAGCCCCAGCATTTT
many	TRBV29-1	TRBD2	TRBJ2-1	CSTLAGVSYNEQFF	TGCAGCACCCTAGCGGGAGTCTCCTACAATGAGCAGTTCTTC
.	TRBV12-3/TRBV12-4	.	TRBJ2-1	CASSSKEQFF	TGTGCCAGCAGTTCCAAGGAGCAGTTCTTC
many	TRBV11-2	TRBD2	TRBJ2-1	CASSLDGLAGGVNPYNEQFF	TGTGCCAGCAGCTTAGACGGACTAGCGGGTGGGGTGAACCCCTACAATGAGCAGTTCTTC
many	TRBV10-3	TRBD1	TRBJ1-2	CAINTPGQGAPGYTF	TGTGCCATCAATACTCCGGGACAGGGGGCGCCTGGCTACACCTTC
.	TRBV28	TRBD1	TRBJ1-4	CASSSLISTGTVDEKLFF	TGTGCCAGCAGTTCCCTTATCTCAACCGGGACAGTTGATGAAAAACTGTTTTTT
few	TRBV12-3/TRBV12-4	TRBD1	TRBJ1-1	CASSLGPGQRTEAFF	TGTGCCAGCAGTTTAGGGCCGGGACAGCGCACTGAAGCTTTCTTT
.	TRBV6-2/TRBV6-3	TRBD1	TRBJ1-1	CASSMPGTGATEAFF	TGTGCCAGCAGTATGCCCGGGACAGGGGCAACTGAAGCTTTCTTT
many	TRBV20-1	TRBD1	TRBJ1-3	CSARRDRESGNTIYF	TGCAGTGCTAGACGTGACAGGGAGTCTGGAAACACCATATATTTT
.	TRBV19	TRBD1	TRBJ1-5	CASRQRDRGNQPQHF	TGTGCCAGTAGGCAAAGGGACAGAGGCAATCAGCCCCAGCATTTT
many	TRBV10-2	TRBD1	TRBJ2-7	CASSELGQGNEQYF	TGCGCCAGCAGTGAGCTTGGACAGGGGAACGAGCAGTACTTC
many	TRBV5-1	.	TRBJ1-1	CASSLGWGGTEAFF	TGCGCCAGCAGCTTGGGCTGGGGGGGCACTGAAGCTTTCTTT
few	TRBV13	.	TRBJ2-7	CASSLSGTVHEQYF	TGTGCCAGCAGCTTATCAGGGACGGTCCACGAGCAGTACTTC
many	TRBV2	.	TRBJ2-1	CASTPLEGEQFF	TGTGCCAGCACTCCCCTCGAGGGTGAGCAGTTCTTC
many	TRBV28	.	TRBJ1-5	CASSKKRGVGSYQPQHF	TGTGCCAGCAGTAAAAAACGGGGAGTAGGTAGTTATCAGCCCCAGCATTTT
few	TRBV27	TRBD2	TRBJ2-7	CASSLFLAGGSHEQYF	TGTGCCAGCAGTTTATTCCTAGCGGGAGGGTCCCACGAGCAGTACTTC
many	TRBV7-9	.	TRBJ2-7	CASSLAETPASYEQYF	TGTGCCAGCAGCTTAGCTGAGACTCCCGCATCCTACGAGCAGTACTTC
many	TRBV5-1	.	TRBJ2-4	CASSLEAVHRRNIQYF	TGCGCCAGCAGCTTGGAGGCAGTTCATCGGAGAAACATTCAGTACTTC
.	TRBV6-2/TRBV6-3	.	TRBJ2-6	CASSSPEGANVLTF	TGTGCCAGCAGTTCCCCTGAAGGGGCCAACGTCCTGACTTTC
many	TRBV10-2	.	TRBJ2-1	CASCVKPISYNEQFF	TGCGCCAGCTGTGTCAAGCCCATCTCCTACAATGAGCAGTTCTTC
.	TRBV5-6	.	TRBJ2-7	CASSSNPDGNYEQYF	TGTGCCAGCAGCTCGAACCCAGACGGAAACTACGAGCAGTACTTC
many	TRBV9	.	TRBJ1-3	CASSVSGDGNTIYF	TGTGCCAGCAGCGTATCAGGGGATGGAAACACCATATATTTT
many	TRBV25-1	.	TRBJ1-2	CASTNGGLYGYTF	TGTGCCAGCACCAATGGGGGCCTCTATGGCTACACCTTC
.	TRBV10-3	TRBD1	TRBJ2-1	CAIRQDRDNEQFF	TGTGCCATCAGACAGGACAGGGACAATGAGCAGTTCTTC
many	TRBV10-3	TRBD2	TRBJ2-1	CAISGGTPYNEQFF	TGTGCCATCAGCGGGGGGACCCCATACAATGAGCAGTTCTTC
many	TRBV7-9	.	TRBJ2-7	CASSLELKYEQYF	TGTGCCAGCAGCTTAGAACTAAAGTACGAGCAGTACTTC
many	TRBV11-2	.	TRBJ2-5	CASSLAGAVETQYF	TGTGCCAGCAGCTTAGCAGGGGCCGTGGAGACCCAGTACTTC
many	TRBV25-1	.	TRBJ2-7	CASSERGNEQYF	TGTGCCAGCAGCGAACGGGGCAACGAGCAGTACTTC
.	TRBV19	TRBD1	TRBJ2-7	CASSIETGSSYEQYF	TGTGCCAGTAGTATCGAGACAGGGAGCTCCTACGAGCAGTACTTC
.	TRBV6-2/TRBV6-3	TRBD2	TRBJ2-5	CASSYLGTRQETQYF	TGTGCCAGCAGTTACTTAGGGACTAGACAAGAGACCCAGTACTTC
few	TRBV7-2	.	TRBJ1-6	CASSLSGRDPYNSPLHF	TGTGCCAGCAGCTTATCTGGAAGGGACCCCTATAATTCACCCCTCCACTTT
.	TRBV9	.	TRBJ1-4	CASSARRQSNEKLFF	TGTGCCAGCAGCGCCCGGCGACAGTCAAATGAAAAACTGTTTTTT
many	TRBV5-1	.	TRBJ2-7	CASSLGILDEQYF	TGCGCCAGCAGCTTGGGGATATTAGACGAGCAGTACTTC
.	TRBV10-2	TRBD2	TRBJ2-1	CASRGGLVYNEQFF	TGCGCCAGCCGGGGGGGACTAGTCTACAATGAGCAGTTCTTC
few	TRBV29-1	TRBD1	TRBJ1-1	CSVEQGASVEAFF	TGCAGCGTTGAACAGGGGGCGTCGGTTGAAGCTTTCTTT
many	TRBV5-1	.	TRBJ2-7	CASSLFRDSYEQYF	TGCGCCAGCAGCTTGTTTAGGGACTCCTACGAGCAGTACTTC
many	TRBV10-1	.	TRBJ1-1	CASSDPGNTEAFF	TGCGCCAGCAGTGACCCCGGGAACACTGAAGCTTTCTTT
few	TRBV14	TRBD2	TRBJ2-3	CASSQPSGRGADTQYF	TGTGCCAGCAGCCAACCCAGCGGGAGGGGTGCAGATACGCAGTATTTT
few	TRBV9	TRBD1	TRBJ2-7	CASSGRQGETYEQYF	TGTGCCAGCAGCGGACGACAGGGGGAAACCTACGAGCAGTACTTC
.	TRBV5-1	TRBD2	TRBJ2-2	CASRTSGGSGELFF	TGCGCCAGCAGGACTAGCGGGGGGTCCGGGGAGCTGTTTTTT
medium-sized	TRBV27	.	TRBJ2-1	CASSREGGYNEQFF	TGTGCCAGCAGTAGAGAGGGTGGCTACAATGAGCAGTTCTTC
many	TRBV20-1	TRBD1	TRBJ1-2	CSATDRGRGGYTF	TGCAGTGCCACGGACAGGGGGCGGGGTGGCTACACCTTC
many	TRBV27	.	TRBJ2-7	CASSDASGQAYF	TGTGCCAGCAGCGACGCTTCAGGGCAGGCGTACTTC
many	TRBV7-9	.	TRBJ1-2	CASSSTGGYTF	TGTGCCAGCAGCTCTACAGGGGGCTACACCTTC
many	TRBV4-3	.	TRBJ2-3	CASSLTGPRSADTQYF	TGCGCCAGCAGCCTAACGGGACCCCGGTCGGCAGATACGCAGTATTTT
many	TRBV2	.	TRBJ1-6	CASNRPRHGNSPLHF	TGTGCCAGCAACCGCCCCAGGCACGGCAATTCACCCCTCCACTTT
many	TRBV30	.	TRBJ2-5	CAWSVLQYQETQYF	TGTGCCTGGAGTGTACTGCAGTACCAAGAGACCCAGTACTTC
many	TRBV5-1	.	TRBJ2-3	CASSPVDFTDTQYF	TGCGCCAGCAGCCCCGTAGATTTCACAGATACGCAGTATTTT
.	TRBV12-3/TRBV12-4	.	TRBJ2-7	CASSSSNAGPAGEQYF	TGTGCCAGCAGTTCGTCCAATGCGGGGCCGGCAGGAGAGCAGTACTTC
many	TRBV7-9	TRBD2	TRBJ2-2	CASSASGGYTGELFF	TGTGCCAGCAGCGCTAGCGGGGGGTACACCGGGGAGCTGTTTTTT
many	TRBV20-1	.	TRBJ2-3	CSAPTTERADTQYF	TGCAGTGCTCCAACGACAGAAAGGGCAGATACGCAGTATTTT